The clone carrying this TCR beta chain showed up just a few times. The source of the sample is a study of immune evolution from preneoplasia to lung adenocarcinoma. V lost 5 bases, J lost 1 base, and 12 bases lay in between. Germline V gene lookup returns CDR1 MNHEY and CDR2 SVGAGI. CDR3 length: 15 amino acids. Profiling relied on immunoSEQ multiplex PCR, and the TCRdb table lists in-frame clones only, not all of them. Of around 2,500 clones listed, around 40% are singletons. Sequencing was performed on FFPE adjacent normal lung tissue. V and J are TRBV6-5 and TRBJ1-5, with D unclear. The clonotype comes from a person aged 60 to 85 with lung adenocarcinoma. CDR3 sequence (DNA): TGTGCCAGCAGTCCAACGGGAGGGAGCAATCAGCCCCAGCATTTT. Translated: CASSPTGGSNQPQHF.